These T cell receptor beta chains were read from a single sample in a study of blood T cells in healthy people across ages. TCRdb reprocessed the 5' RACE reads via MiXCR and lists one record per CDR3 protein. The sample has around 1,500,000 distinct CDR3 sequences, under 30% seen once. The specimen sequenced was blood. Receptor source: a woman in her twenties or thirties in good health. Each CDR3 is given with its conserved first and last residue. The D gene is left open where the match is weak. The size field is filled for only some rows; it gives once, few, many or a size class.

J gene | V gene | clone size | D gene | CDR3 protein | CDR3 DNA
TRBJ2-4 | TRBV5-5 | . | . | CASSFQDLSYNEQYF | TGTGCCAGCAGCTTCCAAGATCTGTCCTACAATGAGCAGTACTTC
TRBJ2-5 | TRBV28 | many | TRBD2 | CASLSGGQGETQYF | TGTGCCAGCCTCAGCGGGGGCCAAGGGGAGACCCAGTACTTC
TRBJ2-3 | TRBV29-1 | . | TRBD2 | CSVEGGIADTQYF | TGCAGCGTTGAGGGAGGGATAGCGGATACGCAGTATTTT
TRBJ2-5 | TRBV9 | . | . | CASSVAGIRETQYF | TGTGCCAGCAGCGTAGCGGGGATTCGAGAGACCCAGTACTTC
TRBJ2-5 | TRBV7-2 | many | . | CASSFPSSETQYF | TGTGCCAGCAGCTTTCCCTCTTCGGAGACCCAGTACTTC
TRBJ1-1 | TRBV7-2 | many | . | CASSLVRDTEAFF | TGTGCCAGCAGCTTAGTAAGGGACACTGAAGCTTTCTTT
TRBJ2-2 | TRBV29-1 | once | . | CSPQEGERDTGELFF | TGCAGCCCCCAAGAGGGGGAAAGGGACACCGGGGAGCTGTTTTTT
TRBJ2-3 | TRBV5-1 | few | TRBD2 | CASSHSGLAGSGGDTQYF | TGCGCCAGCAGCCATTCCGGCTTAGCGGGGTCCGGAGGGGATACGCAGTATTTT
TRBJ1-1 | TRBV5-1 | . | . | CASSLLGPPNTEAFF | TGCGCCAGCAGCTTGTTAGGCCCTCCGAACACTGAAGCTTTCTTT
TRBJ2-3 | TRBV27 | . | TRBD2 | CASSLAPLAGSTDTQYF | TGTGCCAGCAGTTTAGCCCCCCTAGCGGGGAGCACAGATACGCAGTATTTT
TRBJ2-1 | TRBV7-6 | few | TRBD1 | CASSDGQGFVNEQFF | TGTGCCAGCAGCGATGGACAGGGGTTTGTCAATGAGCAGTTCTTC
TRBJ2-1 | TRBV12-3/TRBV12-4 | many | TRBD2 | CASAGTSGPSSYNEQFF | TGTGCCAGCGCCGGGACTAGCGGGCCGAGCTCCTACAATGAGCAGTTCTTC
TRBJ2-7 | TRBV3-1 | . | TRBD2 | CASSHRAGGFDEQYF | TGTGCCAGCAGCCACCGAGCGGGGGGTTTCGACGAGCAGTACTTC
TRBJ2-1 | TRBV10-3 | many | . | CATRTTGDNEQFF | TGTGCCACTCGGACGACAGGAGACAATGAGCAGTTCTTC
TRBJ2-5 | TRBV18 | . | . | CASSLASPSKEQYF | TGTGCCAGCTCACTGGCCTCCCCATCGAAAGAGCAGTACTTC
TRBJ2-3 | TRBV20-1 | few | TRBD2 | CSASNVRGGTDTQYF | TGCAGTGCTAGCAATGTCCGGGGGGGCACAGATACGCAGTATTTT
TRBJ2-4 | TRBV6-5 | . | . | CASSYGGGRGNIQYF | TGTGCCAGCAGTTACGGAGGGGGACGGGGGAACATTCAGTACTTC
TRBJ2-1 | TRBV20-1 | . | TRBD2 | CSASGTSGRAQRNEQFF | TGCAGTGCTAGCGGGACTAGCGGGAGGGCCCAGAGGAATGAGCAGTTCTTC
TRBJ1-5 | TRBV10-2 | few | TRBD1 | CASSEETGLNQPQHF | TGCGCCAGCAGTGAGGAGACAGGGTTAAACCAGCCCCAGCATTTT
TRBJ2-1 | TRBV7-2 | few | . | CASSLRVGRSRGNEQFF | TGTGCCAGCAGCTTAAGGGTGGGGAGATCAAGGGGCAATGAGCAGTTCTTC